The 18 T cell receptor beta chains below were found in one sample sequenced in a study of identical twins. Via MiXCR, TCRdb re-called the 5' RACE reads, giving one row per CDR3 protein. The repertoire holds 1.5 million or so distinct CDR3 sequences, about 31% seen once, with about 0.25% in the top ten. The sequenced sample was cord blood. Every receptor here comes from a newborn girl in good health.

As to this clonotype: One end of the junction does not line up with germline, which may come from a read error. V is TRBV29-1 and J is TRBJ1-6; no firm D call. Germline V gene lookup returns CDR1 SQVTM and CDR2 ANQGSEA. This CDR3 has 13 residues. The chain's CDR3 is CSVRSSYNSPPHF. The CDR3, as DNA: TGCAGCGTCCGGAGCTCCTATAATTCACCCCCCCACTTT.

The chain couples TRBV6-2 or TRBV6-3 to TRBJ2-1; D remains ambiguous. V was cut by 0 bases and J by 3 bases, with 12 bases left in between. From germline, CDR1 is MNHEY and CDR2 SVGEGT. The CDR3 runs 16 residues. CDR3 residues: CASSYSKRAVYNEQFF. The CDR3 coding sequence is TGTGCCAGCAGTTACTCGAAACGCGCTGTCTACAATGAGCAGTTCTTC.

The chain employs TRBV11-2 and TRBJ2-7; D call uncertain. Deletions cut 8 bases from V and 4 bases from J, with 12 bases between. CDR3 length equals 12 residues. Germline V CDR1 and CDR2: SGHAT, FQNNGV. CDR3 DNA sequence: TGTGCCAGCGCGACACCTCCTTACGAGCAGTACTTC. It is translated as CASATPPYEQYF.

This clonotype was observed once. The rearrangement joins TRBV5-6 to TRBJ1-5, with 7 bases lining up with TRBD1. V was pared by 4 bases and J by 8 bases, with 12 bases of the junction left unmatched. This CDR3 contains 15 residues. Germline V gene data show CDR1 as SGHDT and CDR2 as YYEEEE. The CDR3 DNA is TGTGCCAGCAGCCAGAAGGGGGCCACTAGAAAGCCCCAGCATTTT. This sequence encodes CASSQKGATRKPQHF.

V is TRBV20-1 and J is TRBJ2-1; the D is unclear. The germline V gene encodes CDR1 DFQATT and CDR2 SNEGSKA (reference sequence). This CDR3 has 14 residues. Trimming cost V 0 bases and J 5 bases, with 11 bases left between them. CDR3 nucleotide sequence: TGCAGTGCTAGAGATCTCTCCATGAACAATGAGCAGTTCTTC. This sequence encodes CSARDLSMNNEQFF.

The table lists this clonotype with many counts. The V and J genes are TRBV4-2 and TRBJ2-5; D gene uncertain. The CDR3 contains 14 residues. V was clipped by 1 base and J by 3 bases, with 9 bases between them. Per germline, CDR1 LGHNA and CDR2 YNFKEQ. The CDR3 bases are TGTGCCAGCAGCCAAGGCCCCTCAGAAGAGACCCAGTACTTC. It is translated as CASSQGPSEETQYF.

This clonotype was counted a few times. This sequence joins TRBV10-3 and TRBJ1-2; no clear D gene. The CDR3 contains 15 residues. V was clipped by 0 bases and J by 8 bases, with 16 bases between them. Germline V gene sequence: CDR1 ENHRY, CDR2 SYGVKD. The CDR3 coding sequence is TGTGCCATCAGTGAGTCGAATTCCCGGGGAAAAGGCTACACCTTC. It specifies CAISESNSRGKGYTF.

The genes are TRBV12-3 or TRBV12-4 and TRBJ1-2; no definite D call. Between the trimmed V and J ends, which lost 3 bases and 4 bases, there was a span of 12 bases. The CDR3 runs 14 residues. CDR3 in amino acids: CASSFGPGTYGYTF. The CDR3 nucleotides are TGTGCCAGCAGTTTCGGGCCAGGTACCTATGGCTACACCTTC.

This clonotype occurred a few times. The genes are TRBV27 and TRBJ1-1, with a tentative D call TRBD1 (5 bases). The CDR3 loop spans 13 amino acids. Trimming pared 6 bases from V and 3 bases from J, leaving 11 bases between. Germline CDR1 and CDR2: MNHEY and SMNVEV (reference sequence). The CDR3 here is CASSRRADTEAFF. The DNA of the CDR3 is TGTGCCAGCAGCCGCAGGGCGGACACTGAAGCTTTCTTT.

The chain has TRBV28 and TRBJ2-7; D gene uncertain. Trimming cost V 6 bases and J 1 base, with 16 bases left between them. The CDR3 runs to 15 residues. The V gene's germline CDR1 is MDHEN and CDR2 SYDVKM. CDR3 coding DNA: TGTGCCAGCAGGAATGGCCAGATCCTTTCCTACGAGCAGTACTTC. Translating gives CASRNGQILSYEQYF.

The rearrangement joins TRBV10-3 to TRBJ1-5; TRBD1 is a possible D gene (6 bases). With 2 bases removed from V and 3 bases from J, the gap between germline ends came to 11 bases. This CDR3 contains 15 residues. The germline V gene encodes CDR1 ENHRY and CDR2 SYGVKD. The CDR3 region is CAISELRDNNQPQHF. The CDR3 DNA reads TGTGCCATCAGTGAGCTCCGGGACAACAATCAGCCCCAGCATTTT.

In this sample, this clonotype turned up many times. The chain is built from TRBV5-1 and TRBJ2-3; 7 positions agree with TRBD1. This CDR3 has 15 amino acids. The germline gives CDR1 SGHRS, CDR2 YFSETQ. The V and J ends lost 1 base and 6 bases, in that order; junction bases with no gene match: 8. Here the CDR3 DNA reads TGCGCCAGCAGCTTGTCAAGGGGGCAGATGGATACGCAGTATTTT. Protein product: CASSLSRGQMDTQYF.

This clonotype was seen only once. A much more abundant neighbour one base away suggests this may be a read error. The chain recombines TRBV20-1 with TRBJ2-7, with D possibly TRBD1 on 6 matching bases. The CDR3 sequence is 13 residues long. Germline V CDR1 and CDR2: DFQATT, SNEGSKA (reference sequence). The CDR3 reads CGATGQNSYEQYF. The CDR3 DNA reads TGCGGTGCTACGGGACAAAATTCCTACGAGCAGTACTTC.

The sample holds one count of this clonotype. The chain recombines TRBV4-2 with TRBJ2-3, with D unclear. The CDR3 extends over 14 amino acids. V shed 5 bases and J shed 4 bases, with 13 bases lying between them. CDR1 and CDR2 from the germline V gene are LGHNA and YNFKEQ. This CDR3 is CASSAPVPADTQYF. The DNA of the CDR3 is TGTGCCAGCAGCGCGCCGGTCCCGGCAGATACGCAGTATTTT.

The CDR3 DNA sequence: TGCAGTGCTAGAGATCTACGGGGATATGGCTACACCTTC. It yields the protein CSARDLRGYGYTF. J is TRBJ1-2 and V is TRBV20-1, with D uncertain. Germline values: CDR1 DFQATT, CDR2 SNEGSKA (reference sequence). The CDR3 loop spans 13 amino acids. V was pared by 0 bases and J by 5 bases, with 10 bases between.

The rearrangement links TRBV29-1 to TRBJ2-1; D gene uncertain. The CDR3 sequence is 14 residues long. Per the germline V gene, CDR1 is SQVTM and CDR2 is ANQGSEA. Deletions cut 5 bases from V and 3 bases from J, with 14 bases between. The CDR3 is CSVSRMAGYNEQFF. The CDR3 DNA reads as TGCAGCGTTTCCCGTATGGCAGGCTACAATGAGCAGTTCTTC.

This clonotype has only a few counts. This rearrangement joins TRBV4-1 to TRBJ1-2; a possible D gene is TRBD1 (5 bases). V lost 1 base, J lost 4 bases, and 10 bases lay in between. Per the germline V gene, CDR1 is MGHRA and CDR2 is YSYEKL. There are 14 residues in the CDR3. The CDR3 DNA reads TGCGCCAGCAGCCAAGCCCCAGGGATCTATGGCTACACCTTC. It translates to CASSQAPGIYGYTF.

The V gene is TRBV24-1, the J gene TRBJ1-1; 10 positions agree with TRBD1. The V gene end was trimmed by 3 bases and the J gene end by 4 bases; junction bases not matched to a gene: 4. Germline CDR1 KGHDR, CDR2 SFDVKD. CDR3 length: 15 residues. The CDR3 region is CATSDDRTGGTEAFF. In DNA form, the CDR3 reads TGTGCCACCAGTGATGACCGGACAGGGGGCACTGAAGCTTTCTTT.